This section outlines one T cell receptor beta chain sequence together with its context. This sample stems from a study of blood T cell repertoires in COVID-19. Study-level information: Sites across the United States, Italy and Spain contributed samples from acute and convalescent COVID-19.

Clones were sequenced by immunoSEQ multiplex PCR, and TCRdb holds only the in-frame ones, with some missing. The sample shows 140,000 or so clones, 80% to 90% of them seen only once. This CDR3 is 16 amino acids long. V was pared by 2 bases and J by 1 base, with 4 bases of the junction left unmatched. Germline V gene lookup returns CDR1 MNHEY and CDR2 SVGAGI. The V gene is TRBV6-5, the J gene TRBJ2-1; 8 positions match TRBD2. This TCR came from a man in his 60s with active or convalescent COVID-19. Input material: peripheral blood. CDR3 nucleotides: TGTGCCAGCAGTTACGAAGCGGGAGTGTCCTACAATGAGCAGTTCTTC. Translated, it gives CASSYEAGVSYNEQFF.